The rows below give T cell receptor beta chains drawn from one sample of a study of tumor and adjacent non-tumor tissue in lung cancer. One entry per CDR3 protein results from TCRdb running MiXCR on the multiplex PCR reads. This sample has 85,000 or so distinct CDR3 sequences; approximately 73% occur once, and the top ten carry around a fifth. Material for sequencing was distant non-tumor lung tissue. These receptor sequences come from a woman aged 45-65 years with non-small cell lung cancer. CDR3s include the opening cysteine and the closing phenylalanine or tryptophan. The D gene is left open where the match is weak.

d_gene	v_gene	CDR3aa
.	TRBV5-5	CARSPAREETEAFF
.	TRBV4-1	CASCPVPEGDEQFF
.	TRBV4-1	CASGRGATTEAFF
TRBD1	TRBV6-2/TRBV6-3	CVSNDRGRHGQYF
.	TRBV4-1	CASSPYFPQPQHF
.	TRBV19	CASLRGTGELFF
.	TRBV6-5	CASSGRSSYNELFF
TRBD2	TRBV29-1	CCTRLAGGTGDNEQFF
.	TRBV4-2	CASKQEPLGSLSTEAFF
TRBD2	TRBV10-3	CAISGTSGGGNEQFF
.	TRBV20-1	CSASGTRRGEQYF
.	TRBV6-1	CATAIQGAAGYSYQPQHF
.	TRBV29-1	CSATKGDYGYIF
.	TRBV11-2	CASSPVGQGVKQYF
TRBD2	TRBV20-1	CSTSGSDGRTNEQYF
.	TRBV6-1	CASNEAWGRDEQLF
.	TRBV7-8	CASSLGTGTGRNQPQHF
.	TRBV5-1	CASNTDRAYEQYF
TRBD1	TRBV10-3	CAISVGQGAGQPQHF
.	TRBV10-3	CVISESGRQDTDTRYF
.	TRBV5-1	CASSPGQKGTYEQYF
.	TRBV6-5	CAPAWQVNTEAFF
TRBD2	TRBV6-5	CASSTGLAVTDTRYF
.	TRBV29-1	CRVDDTETQYF
.	TRBV4-2	CASSHAVEAVPYVQYF
.	TRBV4-1	CARSQASDNEHFF
.	TRBV6-6	CANNSWRPLGNEQFF
.	TRBV6-6	CASSYDCSGRETQYF
TRBD1	TRBV5-1	CASSLRQGTDYGYTF
.	TRBV5-1	CASRADRIETGELFF
.	TRBV12-3/TRBV12-4	CASSLRRRYEQYF
.	TRBV9	CASSDGIADTQYF
.	TRBV5-4	CASSSRFGGTDTQYF
.	TRBV11-1	CDSSSYRQAHEQYF
.	TRBV5-1	CASSPWGLPYEQYF
.	TRBV6-1	CASGGTTFGANVLTF
.	TRBV28	CASRNPHGGNQPQYF
.	TRBV12-3/TRBV12-4	CASSGQTYEQYF
TRBD1	TRBV29-1	CSVGDPKGAQEAQYF
.	TRBV4-1	CANRQPGTNSYEQYF
TRBD2	TRBV28	CASRPSLAGGVNKQYF
TRBD1	TRBV12-3/TRBV12-4	CASSLGTGINTGDLPF
.	TRBV28	CASSFGRGRGEQYF
TRBD2	TRBV4-1	CASSQTSGASSYERYF
TRBD1	TRBV6-6	CACTSGGSSNQPQHF
.	TRBV7-2	CASSPDGSTDTQYF
.	TRBV20-1	CSDIGLGNQPQHF
.	TRBV7-2	CTSSLASGISYEQYF
.	TRBV6-2/TRBV6-3	CAGSYPLEASYNEQFF
TRBD1	TRBV29-1	CSVGCQGVGAGELFF
.	TRBV4-1	CASSRGLTDANTQYF
TRBD1	TRBV29-1	CSVIQGASQPQHF
TRBD2	TRBV28	CASSFRGVEIQYF
.	TRBV6-1	CASSLTGREYYGNTF
.	TRBV5-1	CASSPGQGSEPLHF
TRBD1	TRBV11-2	CASSLDRGDGHTF